One and the same sample provided the 24 T cell receptor beta chains below, sequenced in a study of T-cell memory formation after mild COVID-19. Using its own MiXCR run on the 5' RACE reads, TCRdb lists one record per CDR3 protein. The table lists a few hundred thousand distinct CDR3 sequences, 15% to 20% of them singletons, with 20% to 25% in the top ten. The sample was PBMCs or a T cell subset sorted from them (not recorded which). The receptors originated from a man between 18 and 29 years old who had mild COVID-19 (a few samples of this study predate the infection). Cell type and time point are not known.

The table lists this clonotype with a few counts. V is TRBV20-1 and J is TRBJ2-4; 7 nucleotides align to TRBD1. V shed 0 bases and J 9 bases; nucleotides not matched to a gene: 11. The CDR3 has 15 residues. CDR1 is DFQATT and CDR2 is SNEGSKA in the germline V gene (reference sequence). The CDR3 sequence is CSARDPSTAGGIQYF. The CDR3 DNA sequence: TGCAGTGCTAGAGACCCGAGCACCGCAGGGGGCATTCAGTACTTC.

There are a few counts of this clonotype. The chain uses TRBV27 and TRBJ2-7; TRBD1 is a possible D gene (5 bases). Germline loops: CDR1 MNHEY, CDR2 SMNVEV (reference sequence). Trimming took 9 bases from V and 0 from J, leaving 9 bases between them. The CDR3 contains 12 residues. The CDR3 loop is CARGDSSYEQYV. Here the CDR3 DNA reads TGTGCCAGAGGAGACAGCTCCTACGAGCAGTACGTC.

The chain employs TRBV2 and TRBJ1-6; no clear D. Trimming took 4 bases from V and 8 from J, leaving 12 bases between them. The CDR3 spans 14 residues. Looked up from germline, CDR1 is SNHLY and CDR2 is FYNNEI. CDR3 protein: CASSGGSNYSPLHF. The DNA of the CDR3 is TGTGCCAGCAGTGGGGGATCGAACTATTCACCCCTCCACTTT.

For this clonotype: The junction shows a germline mismatch at one end, possibly a read error. The chain has TRBV7-7 and TRBJ2-1, with TRBD1 matching over 8 bases. The CDR3 runs to 15 residues. From germline, CDR1 is SSHAT and CDR2 FNYEAQ (reference sequence). The CDR3, as DNA: TGTGCTAGCAGCTTCGACAGGGGCCAGGACAATGAGCAGTTCTTC. Its translation is CASSFDRGQDNEQFF.

This clonotype appeared a few times. This chain links TRBV7-2 with TRBJ1-5; D unclear. Deletions cut 4 bases from V and 4 bases from J, with 11 bases between. CDR3 length: 14 residues. The germline V gene encodes CDR1 SGHTA and CDR2 FQGNSA. The CDR3 DNA reads TGTGCCAGCAGCTCTGTGGGGTTTAATCAGCCCCAGCATTTT. It is translated as CASSSVGFNQPQHF.

The V and J genes are TRBV28 and TRBJ1-5; D might be TRBD1 (6 bases). The germline V gene encodes CDR1 MDHEN and CDR2 SYDVKM. The CDR3 is made up of 17 amino acids. The V end was cut by 3 bases, the J end by 5 bases, with 20 bases between. CDR3: CASSFRGRRWGYQPQHF. DNA of the CDR3: TGTGCCAGCAGTTTCAGGGGTCGCCGCTGGGGGTATCAGCCCCAGCATTTT.

Many counts were recorded for this clonotype. The chain carries TRBV18 and TRBJ2-7; D may correspond to TRBD1 or TRBD2 (5 bases each). The ends were cut back, 5 bases at V and 3 bases at J, with 11 bases in the middle. The CDR3 has 13 residues. The germline gives CDR1 KGHSH, CDR2 LQKENI. The CDR3 spells CASSAGTDYEQYV. CDR3 bases: TGTGCCAGCTCAGCCGGGACGGACTACGAGCAGTACGTC.

The chain couples TRBV6-5 to TRBJ1-2, with 7 positions matching TRBD1. This CDR3 has 13 amino acids. V dropped 6 bases and J dropped 4; count of bases not matched to a gene: 5. Germline V gene lookup returns CDR1 MNHEY and CDR2 SVGAGI. The DNA of the CDR3 is TGTGCCAGCAGGATACAGGGGAGCTATGGCTACACCTTC. It codes for CASRIQGSYGYTF.

The V and J genes are TRBV19 and TRBJ2-3; no definite D call. Germline V gene lookup returns CDR1 LNHDA and CDR2 SQIVND (reference sequence). V shed 6 bases and J shed 9 bases, with 13 bases lying between them. This CDR3 is 12 amino acids long. CDR3 residues: CASSRKTDTQYF. DNA for the CDR3: TGTGCCAGTAGCCGTAAGACGGACACGCAGTATTTT.

This clonotype was seen a handful of times. The chain couples TRBV29-1 to TRBJ1-5; 8 bases align to TRBD1. Germline values: CDR1 SQVTM, CDR2 ANQGSEA. Trimming cost V 4 bases and J 3 bases; bases outside gene matches: 5. The CDR3 contains 14 residues. The CDR3 coding sequence is TGCAGCGTTGGCCAGGGGGCATTCAATCAGCCCCAGCATTTT. Translating it yields CSVGQGAFNQPQHF.

This clonotype came up a few times. The V and J genes are TRBV27 and TRBJ2-1; TRBD1 is a possible D gene (5 bases). Trimming took off 5 bases at V and 0 bases at J, with 14 bases between the two ends. This CDR3 contains 16 residues. From germline, CDR1 is MNHEY and CDR2 SMNVEV (reference sequence). Here the CDR3 reads CASSIHHRGSYNEQFF. CDR3 coding DNA: TGTGCCAGCAGTATACATCATAGGGGCTCCTACAATGAGCAGTTCTTC.

The chain combines TRBV5-1 with TRBJ2-7; D may be TRBD1 (5 bases). Germline V lookup: CDR1 SGHRS, CDR2 YFSETQ. This CDR3 is 13 amino acids long. V shed 0 bases and J shed 6 bases, with 10 bases lying between them. CDR3 amino acids: CASSLGQGSEQYV. The CDR3 DNA reads as TGCGCCAGCAGCTTGGGGCAGGGTAGCGAGCAGTACGTC.

The CDR3 nucleotides read TGTGCCAGCAGCCCACCACCCGGGACCACAGATACGCAGTATTTT. Translating it yields CASSPPPGTTDTQYF. V and J are TRBV3-1 and TRBJ2-3, with D perhaps TRBD1 or TRBD2 (5 bases each). CDR3 size: 15 residues. Germline V gene sequence: CDR1 LGHDT, CDR2 YNNKEL (reference sequence). V shed 4 bases and J shed 2 bases, with 13 bases lying between them.

The table lists this clonotype with a few counts. V gene TRBV18 combines with J gene TRBJ2-5; 7 nucleotides agree with TRBD1. The V and J ends lost 3 bases and 5 bases, in that order; junction bases with no gene match: 9. This CDR3 is 15 amino acids long. Germline CDR1 and CDR2: KGHSH and LQKENI. As DNA, the CDR3 is TGTGCCAGCTCACCCGCGGCGGCAGGGGGTGAGACCCAGTACTTC. Its translation: CASSPAAAGGETQYF.

The chain has TRBV3-1 and TRBJ2-1; the D gene could be TRBD1 or TRBD2 (8 bases each). CDR1 and CDR2 from the germline V gene are LGHDT and YNNKEL (reference sequence). Trimming removed 4 bases at V and 11 bases at J, with 21 bases between. The CDR3 runs 15 residues. This chain's CDR3 is CASSPQGAERGKQFF. The DNA of the CDR3 is TGTGCCAGCAGCCCCCAGGGGGCAGAGCGGGGGAAGCAGTTCTTC.

The J gene is TRBJ2-7, the V gene TRBV5-1; D gene unclear. The V end was cut by 3 bases, the J end by 7 bases, with 20 bases between. This CDR3 contains 15 residues. Germline V gives CDR1 SGHRS, CDR2 YFSETQ. The CDR3, as DNA: TGCGCCAGCAGCTCGGCCGGACGGATGGGTGAGGAGCAGTACGTC. This gives the protein CASSSAGRMGEEQYV.

This clonotype was detected only a few times. The CDR3 end shows no conserved phenylalanine or tryptophan, and so a read error is likely. The DNA is left out, because the CDR3 cannot be placed on it with certainty; the CDR3 is given as TCRdb lists it. V usage is TRBV7-9 and J usage is TRBJ1-2; the table names TRBD1, a call not compared with the DNA. Both ends counted, the CDR3 spans 13 residues. Germline assignment: CDR1 SEHNR and CDR2 FQNEAQ (reference sequence). The CDR3: CASSPGTGEVLLY.

The chain joins TRBV11-1 to TRBJ1-1, with TRBD1 as a possible D gene (5 bases). The length of the CDR3 is 12 residues. V lost 3 bases and J 8 bases, leaving 10 bases between the germline ends. The germline CDR1 and CDR2 sequences are SGHAT and FQDESV (reference sequence). CDR3 loop: CASSFRGQEAFF. In nucleotides, the CDR3 is TGTGCCAGCAGCTTCCGCGGACAAGAAGCTTTCTTT.

This clonotype was seen a handful of times. The rearrangement joins TRBV5-6 to TRBJ2-7; no definite D call. V was trimmed by 4 bases and J by 4 bases, leaving 9 bases between them. This CDR3 has 12 amino acids. Germline CDR1 and CDR2: SGHDT and YYEEEE. The CDR3 reads CASSPSRYEQYF. In DNA, the CDR3 is TGTGCCAGCAGCCCCAGCAGGTACGAGCAGTACTTC.

This clonotype was seen only a few times. The chain recombines TRBV20-1 with TRBJ2-1; no definite D call. CDR3 length: 12 residues. Trimming pared 1 base from V and 3 bases from J, leaving 4 bases between. Germline V gives CDR1 DFQATT, CDR2 SNEGSKA (reference sequence). This CDR3 is CSARGLYNEQFF. In DNA, the CDR3 is TGCAGTGCTAGAGGACTCTACAATGAGCAGTTCTTC.

Many counts were recorded for this clonotype. The rearrangement joins TRBV12-3 or TRBV12-4 to TRBJ2-1; 9 bases map to TRBD2. CDR3 length: 15 amino acids. V was pared by 5 bases and J by 3 bases, with 5 bases of the junction left unmatched. The CDR3 loop reads CASSDSGGYYNEQFF. DNA of the CDR3: TGTGCCAGCAGTGATAGCGGGGGTTACTACAATGAGCAGTTCTTC.

This clonotype was counted between two and nine times. The chain uses TRBV6-6 and TRBJ1-1, with D unresolved. Per the germline V gene, CDR1 is MNHNY and CDR2 is SVGAGI (reference sequence). The CDR3 is 13 amino acids. The V end was cut by 2 bases, the J end by 6 bases, with 10 bases between. CDR3 residues: CASSYQDTSEAFF. The CDR3 coding sequence is TGTGCCAGCAGTTACCAAGACACGTCTGAAGCTTTCTTT.

J is TRBJ2-1 and V is TRBV4-1; 8 bases are a match to TRBD2. After removal of 0 bases from V and 9 bases from J, the junction contained 7 bases not matched to a gene. CDR1 is MGHRA, CDR2 YSYEKL, per germline. This CDR3 has 15 residues. DNA for the CDR3: TGCGCCAGCAGCCAAGATCCCGGGGGGGCGCGTGAGCAGTTCTTC. It yields the protein CASSQDPGGAREQFF.

The V call is TRBV10-1, the J call TRBJ2-2; D gene ambiguous. Germline assignment: CDR1 WNHNN and CDR2 SYGVQD (reference sequence). The CDR3 is made up of 15 amino acids. Trimming shortened V by 0 bases and J by 4 bases, and 9 bases separated the two germline ends. CDR3 protein: CASSESWAGTGELFF. CDR3 nucleotides: TGCGCCAGCAGTGAGTCGTGGGCAGGCACCGGGGAGCTGTTTTTT.